These 15 T cell receptor beta chains originate from one sample sequenced in a study of cytomegalovirus exposure and HLA in healthy donors. It was with 60 Vbeta and 13 Jbeta primers that the PCR ran. Clones were sequenced by immunoSEQ multiplex PCR, and TCRdb holds only the in-frame ones, with some missing. The sample consists of 180,000 or so clones, 77% of them appearing once. The sample comprised PBMCs. These receptors were obtained from a man aged 18 to 29 in good health and CMV-seronegative.

The genes are TRBV5-4 and TRBJ2-2; D ambiguous. Germline V gene lookup returns CDR1 SGHNT and CDR2 YYREEE (reference sequence). Trimming removed 4 bases from V and 4 bases from J, with 8 bases in between. There are 13 residues in the CDR3. The CDR3: CASSPIPTGELFF. The DNA for the CDR3 is TGTGCCAGCAGCCCTATTCCCACCGGGGAGCTGTTTTTT.

The CDR3 protein is CASSPGTSTGEQYF. CDR3 coding DNA: TGCGCCAGCAGCCCCGGGACTAGTACTGGCGAGCAGTACTTC. This chain uses TRBV5-1 with TRBJ2-7, with 8 bases fitting TRBD2. V gave up 4 bases and J gave up 6 bases; unmatched junction bases: 9. The CDR3 covers 14 residues. Looked up from germline, CDR1 is SGHRS and CDR2 is YFSETQ.

About this clone: Additional DNA sequences in this sample encode the identical CDR3. V usage is TRBV27 and J usage is TRBJ2-1; possibly TRBD2 for D (5 bases). Trimming stripped 2 bases from V and 4 bases from J, with 6 bases between. The CDR3 loop spans 13 amino acids. Germline loops: CDR1 MNHEY, CDR2 SMNVEV (reference sequence). The chain's CDR3 is CASSLRGYNEQFF. The DNA of the CDR3 is TGTGCCAGCAGTTTACGGGGATACAATGAGCAGTTCTTC.

V and J are TRBV2 and TRBJ2-5; 7 positions match TRBD2. CDR3 length: 14 residues. V lost 6 bases, J lost 0 bases, and 4 bases stayed unmatched. From germline, CDR1 is SNHLY and CDR2 FYNNEI. The CDR3 DNA reads TGTGCCAGCAGGAGCGGGGCCAACCAAGAGACCCAGTACTTC. As protein: CASRSGANQETQYF.

This chain joins TRBV4-1 and TRBJ2-4, with 13 nucleotides matching TRBD2. Germline CDR1 is MGHRA and CDR2 is YSYEKL. The V and J ends lost 5 bases and 1 base, in that order; junction bases with no gene match: 14. The CDR3 is made up of 20 amino acids. The CDR3 bases are TGCGCCAGCAGCGCCAAGATAATACTAGCGGGGGGGCCTGCCAAAAACATTCAGTACTTC. Its protein is CASSAKIILAGGPAKNIQYF.

The sample holds one count of this clone. The chain couples TRBV5-1 to TRBJ2-5, with a weak D call TRBD2 (6 bases). The CDR3 is made up of 15 amino acids. The V end lost 5 bases, the J end lost 4 bases, and 18 bases lay between the germline ends. CDR1 is SGHRS, CDR2 YFSETQ, per germline. In DNA form, the CDR3 reads TGCGCCAGCAGTCCCCAAATCGGGGGTGGAGAGACCCAGTACTTC. Protein: CASSPQIGGGETQYF. Together with reference TRBV5-1 and TRBJ2-5, the CDR3 gives the full variable domain: KAGVTQTPRYLIKTRGQQVTLSCSPISGHRSVSWYQQTPGQGLQFLFEYFSETQRNKGNFPGRFSGRQFSNSRSEMNVSTLELGDSALYLCASSPQIGGGETQYFGPGTRLLVL.

This clone has a handful of counts. The V call is TRBV7-6, the J call TRBJ1-2; D is perhaps TRBD1 (5 bases). The V end was cut by 8 bases, the J end by 4 bases, with 20 bases between. This CDR3 is 15 amino acids long. Germline V gives CDR1 SGHVS, CDR2 FNYEAQ. CDR3 sequence: CASSEWVSGGYGYTF. The CDR3 DNA sequence: TGTGCCAGCTCGGAATGGGTCTCCGGGGGCTATGGCTACACCTTC.

This chain connects TRBV28 to TRBJ1-2; TRBD1 is a possible D gene (5 bases). Per the germline V gene, CDR1 is MDHEN and CDR2 is SYDVKM. The CDR3 is 17 amino acids. V was trimmed by 3 bases and J by 8 bases, leaving 25 bases between them. The CDR3: CASSLGGTVIHVSGYTF. The CDR3, as DNA: TGTGCCAGCAGTTTGGGAGGGACCGTTATCCATGTCTCAGGCTACACCTTC.

This chain links TRBV7-2 with TRBJ2-7; TRBD1 might be the D (5 bases). Trimming stripped 1 base from V and 0 bases from J, with 10 bases between. The length of the CDR3 is 15 residues. Germline CDR1 reads SGHTA; CDR2 reads FQGNSA. The CDR3 reads CASSLEDNTSYEQYF. The CDR3 nucleotides read TGTGCCAGCAGCTTAGAGGACAATACCTCCTACGAGCAGTACTTC.

The chain links TRBV13 to TRBJ1-2, with TRBD1 identical over 7 bases. Trimming at V came to 5 bases and at J to 3 bases, leaving 12 bases not matched to a gene. The germline V gene has CDR1 PRHDT and CDR2 FYEKMQ (reference sequence). The CDR3 is 16 amino acids. The chain's CDR3 is CASSPGTGTEDYGYTF. Here the CDR3 DNA reads TGTGCCAGCAGCCCAGGCACCGGGACAGAGGACTATGGCTACACCTTC.

The chain couples TRBV7-2 to TRBJ1-2; D is unclear. The CDR3 runs to 16 residues. With 1 base removed from V and 0 bases from J, the gap between germline ends came to 12 bases. The germline V gene encodes CDR1 SGHTA and CDR2 FQGNSA. CDR3 nucleotide sequence: TGTGCCAGCAGCTTAGTCCGGGTTAATCCTAACTATGGCTACACCTTC. The encoded protein is CASSLVRVNPNYGYTF.

V is TRBV10-3 and J is TRBJ2-7; the D gene is possibly TRBD1 (6 bases). Germline CDR1 reads ENHRY; CDR2 reads SYGVKD. The CDR3 length is 12 residues. V shed 7 bases and J shed 0 bases, with 7 bases lying between them. CDR3 nucleotide sequence: TGTGCCATCAAGGACAGCTCCTACGAGCAGTACTTC. It yields the protein CAIKDSSYEQYF.

The gene calls are TRBV5-1 and TRBJ1-1; D is possibly TRBD1 (6 bases). Germline V gene sequence: CDR1 SGHRS, CDR2 YFSETQ. Trimming took 4 bases from V and 0 from J, leaving 10 bases between them. This CDR3 contains 14 residues. CDR3 amino acids: CASSPDSMNTEAFF. The CDR3 region has the DNA TGCGCCAGCAGCCCGGACAGCATGAACACTGAAGCTTTCTTT.

This chain links TRBV25-1 with TRBJ2-7; no reliable D call. V lost 2 bases, J lost 0 bases, and 8 bases lay in between. CDR3 length: 14 residues. Germline V gene data show CDR1 as MGHDK and CDR2 as SYGVNS. In DNA form, the CDR3 reads TGTGCCAGCAGTGAACACGAGAGCTCCTACGAGCAGTACTTC. As protein: CASSEHESSYEQYF.

This clone was counted a single time. The gene calls are TRBV4-2 and TRBJ2-5; D is uncertain. Germline V gene data show CDR1 as LGHNA and CDR2 as YNFKEQ. The ends were cut back, 0 bases at V and 2 bases at J, with 10 bases in the middle. This CDR3 is built from 15 residues. The CDR3 here is CASSQDLVLQETQYF. Here the CDR3 DNA reads TGTGCCAGCAGCCAAGATCTGGTACTTCAAGAGACCCAGTACTTC.